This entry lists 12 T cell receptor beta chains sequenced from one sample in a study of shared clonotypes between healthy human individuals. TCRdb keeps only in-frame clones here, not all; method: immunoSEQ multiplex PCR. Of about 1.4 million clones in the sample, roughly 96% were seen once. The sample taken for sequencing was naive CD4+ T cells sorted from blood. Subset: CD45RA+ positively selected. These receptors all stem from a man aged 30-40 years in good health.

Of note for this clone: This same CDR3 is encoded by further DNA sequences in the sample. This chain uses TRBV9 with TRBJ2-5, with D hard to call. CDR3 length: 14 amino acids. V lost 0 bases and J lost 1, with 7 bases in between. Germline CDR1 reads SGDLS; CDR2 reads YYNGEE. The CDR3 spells CASSVGTGQETQYF. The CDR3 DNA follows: TGTGCCAGCAGCGTAGGGACGGGCCAAGAGACCCAGTACTTC.

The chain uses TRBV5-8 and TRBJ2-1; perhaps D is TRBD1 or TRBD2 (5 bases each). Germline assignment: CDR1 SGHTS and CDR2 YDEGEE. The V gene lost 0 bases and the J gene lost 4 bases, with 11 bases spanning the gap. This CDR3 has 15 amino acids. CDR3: CASSLAGAEYNEQFF. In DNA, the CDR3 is TGTGCCAGCAGCTTGGCCGGGGCAGAGTACAATGAGCAGTTCTTC.

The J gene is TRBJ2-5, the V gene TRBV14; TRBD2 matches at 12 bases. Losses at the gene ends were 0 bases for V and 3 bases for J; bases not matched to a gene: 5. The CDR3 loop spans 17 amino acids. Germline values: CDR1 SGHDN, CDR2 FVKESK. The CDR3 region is CASSQDERTSGKETQYF. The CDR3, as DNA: TGTGCCAGCAGCCAAGACGAGAGGACTAGCGGGAAAGAGACCCAGTACTTC.

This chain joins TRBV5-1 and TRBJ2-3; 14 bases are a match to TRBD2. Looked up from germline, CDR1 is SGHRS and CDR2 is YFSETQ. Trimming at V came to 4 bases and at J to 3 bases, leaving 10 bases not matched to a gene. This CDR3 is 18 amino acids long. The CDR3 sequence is CASSRGTSGSKGTDTQYF. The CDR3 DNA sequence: TGCGCCAGCAGCCGAGGGACTAGCGGGAGCAAAGGGACAGATACGCAGTATTTT. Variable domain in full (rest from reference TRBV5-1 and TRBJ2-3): KAGVTQTPRYLIKTRGQQVTLSCSPISGHRSVSWYQQTPGQGLQFLFEYFSETQRNKGNFPGRFSGRQFSNSRSEMNVSTLELGDSALYLCASSRGTSGSKGTDTQYFGPGTRLTVL.

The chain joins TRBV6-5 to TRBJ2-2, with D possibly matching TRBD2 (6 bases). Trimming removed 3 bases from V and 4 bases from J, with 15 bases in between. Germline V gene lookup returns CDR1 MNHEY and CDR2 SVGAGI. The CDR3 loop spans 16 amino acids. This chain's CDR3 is CASSYLGSRITGELFF. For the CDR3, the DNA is TGTGCCAGCAGTTATCTCGGGAGTCGGATCACCGGGGAGCTGTTTTTT.

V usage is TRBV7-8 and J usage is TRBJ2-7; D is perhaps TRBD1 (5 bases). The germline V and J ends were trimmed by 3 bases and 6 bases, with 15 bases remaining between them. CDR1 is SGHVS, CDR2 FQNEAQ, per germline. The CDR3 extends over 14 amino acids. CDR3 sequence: CASSFAHRPIEQYF. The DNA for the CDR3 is TGTGCCAGCAGCTTTGCTCACAGGCCGATCGAGCAGTACTTC.

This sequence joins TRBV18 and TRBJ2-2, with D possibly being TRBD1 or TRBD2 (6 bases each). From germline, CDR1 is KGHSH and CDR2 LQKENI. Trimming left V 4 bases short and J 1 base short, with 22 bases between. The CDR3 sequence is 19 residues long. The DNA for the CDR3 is TGTGCCAGCTCACATTTAACTACAAGTGCGGGACAGAACACCGGGGAGCTGTTTTTT. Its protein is CASSHLTTSAGQNTGELFF.

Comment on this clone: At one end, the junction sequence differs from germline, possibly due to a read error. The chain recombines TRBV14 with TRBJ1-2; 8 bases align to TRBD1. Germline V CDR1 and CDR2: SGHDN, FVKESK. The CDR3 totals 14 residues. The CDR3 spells CASSPSGTGGPHKF. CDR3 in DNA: TGTGCCAGCAGCCCGAGCGGGACAGGAGGCCCCCATAAGTTC.

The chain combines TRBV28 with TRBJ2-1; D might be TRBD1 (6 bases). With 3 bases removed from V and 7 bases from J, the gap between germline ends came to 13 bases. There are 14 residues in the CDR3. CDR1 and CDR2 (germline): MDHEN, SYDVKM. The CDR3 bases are TGTGCCAGCAGTTTTGGGGACATTCTAAATGAGCAGTTCTTC. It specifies CASSFGDILNEQFF.

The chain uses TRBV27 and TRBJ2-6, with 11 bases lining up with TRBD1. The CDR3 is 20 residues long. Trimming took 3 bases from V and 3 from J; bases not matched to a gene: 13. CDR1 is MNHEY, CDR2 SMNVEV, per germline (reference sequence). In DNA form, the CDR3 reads TGTGCCAGCAGTTTTGGGGGGGCCGGGACAGGGGGATTTGGGGCCAACGTCCTGACTTTC. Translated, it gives CASSFGGAGTGGFGANVLTF.

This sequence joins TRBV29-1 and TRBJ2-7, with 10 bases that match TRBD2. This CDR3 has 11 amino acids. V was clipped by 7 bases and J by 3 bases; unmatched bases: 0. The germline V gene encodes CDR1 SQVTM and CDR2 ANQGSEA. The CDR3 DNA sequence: TGCAGCGGGACTAGCGGCTACGAGCAGTACTTC. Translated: CSGTSGYEQYF.

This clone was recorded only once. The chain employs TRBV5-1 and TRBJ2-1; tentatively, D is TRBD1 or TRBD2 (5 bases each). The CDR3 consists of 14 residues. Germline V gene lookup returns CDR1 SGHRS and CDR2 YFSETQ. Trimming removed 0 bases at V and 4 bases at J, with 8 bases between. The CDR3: CASSLVGVYNEQFF. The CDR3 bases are TGCGCCAGCAGCTTGGTGGGGGTTTACAATGAGCAGTTCTTC.